One and the same sample provided the 29 T cell receptor beta chains below, sequenced in a study of cytomegalovirus exposure and HLA in healthy donors. In the PCR, 60 Vbeta and 13 Jbeta primers were used. Only in-frame clones appear in the TCRdb table, and some are missing; sequencing was by immunoSEQ multiplex PCR. Among 100,000 to 150,000 clones listed, around three quarters were seen once. The sequencing sample was made of PBMCs. Receptors originate from a woman between 50 and 59 years old in good health and CMV-seronegative.

The chain links TRBV5-1 to TRBJ1-5, with 7 bases that match TRBD1. The CDR3 extends over 16 amino acids. With 4 bases clipped from V and 6 bases from J, the junction kept 13 bases outside the gene matches. Germline V gene lookup returns CDR1 SGHRS and CDR2 YFSETQ. For the CDR3, the DNA is TGCGCCAGCAGCCAACCGGACAGGTTAAGGACTCAGCCCCAGCATTTT. This gives the protein CASSQPDRLRTQPQHF.

The chain is built from TRBV11-2 and TRBJ2-3; 13 positions agree with TRBD2. V shed 0 bases and J 2 bases; nucleotides not matched to a gene: 5. Germline V CDR1 and CDR2: SGHAT, FQNNGV. The CDR3 contains 18 residues. The CDR3 sequence: CASSLDPGLAGTTDTQYF. CDR3 bases: TGTGCCAGCAGCTTAGATCCGGGACTAGCGGGAACCACAGATACGCAGTATTTT.

This chain joins TRBV5-1 and TRBJ2-1; possible D gene TRBD1, 6 bases. CDR3 length: 14 amino acids. Germline values: CDR1 SGHRS, CDR2 YFSETQ. Trimming cost V 7 bases and J 5 bases, with 16 bases left between them. The DNA for the CDR3 is TGCGCCAGCGGACCCCCGGGACAAAACAATGAGCAGTTCTTC. This encodes CASGPPGQNNEQFF.

CDR3 protein: CASSLYGALNTEAFF. The CDR3 DNA follows: TGTGCCAGCAGTTTATACGGAGCTTTGAACACTGAAGCTTTCTTT. The chain has TRBV27 and TRBJ1-1, with no clear D. The V end lost 1 base, the J end lost 0 bases, and 9 bases lay between the germline ends. The CDR3 contains 15 residues. The germline gives CDR1 MNHEY, CDR2 SMNVEV (reference sequence).

This chain joins TRBV2 and TRBJ2-3; 11 nucleotides agree with TRBD2. The CDR3 is 15 residues long. The germline gives CDR1 SNHLY, CDR2 FYNNEI. Trimming at V came to 4 bases and at J to 0 bases, leaving 0 bases not matched to a gene. The CDR3, as DNA: TGTGCCAGCAGTGGGACTAGCGGGAGCACAGATACGCAGTATTTT. Translating it yields CASSGTSGSTDTQYF.

This rearrangement joins TRBV4-1 to TRBJ2-3, with 12 positions matching TRBD2. The CDR3 is 19 amino acids. The germline gives CDR1 MGHRA, CDR2 YSYEKL. Trimming at V came to 0 bases and at J to 2 bases, leaving 9 bases not matched to a gene. CDR3 in amino acids: CASSQERLLAGGTTDTQYF. In nucleotides, the CDR3 is TGCGCCAGCAGCCAAGAAAGGTTACTAGCGGGAGGCACCACAGATACGCAGTATTTT.

J is TRBJ2-1 and V is TRBV5-4, with D possibly being TRBD1 (6 bases). Germline assignment: CDR1 SGHNT and CDR2 YYREEE (reference sequence). The CDR3 sequence is 15 residues long. Between the trimmed V and J ends, which lost 4 bases and 5 bases, there was a span of 16 bases. CDR3 residues: CASSPRGQGHNEQFF. The CDR3 nucleotides read TGTGCCAGCAGCCCCAGGGGACAAGGGCACAATGAGCAGTTCTTC. The entire variable domain, with the rest obtained from reference TRBV5-4 and TRBJ2-1, is as follows: ETGVTQSPTHLIKTRGQQVTLRCSSQSGHNTVSWYQQALGQGPQFIFQYYREEENGRGNFPPRFSGLQFPNYSSELNVNALELDDSALYLCASSPRGQGHNEQFFGPGTRLTVL.

The chain combines TRBV6-1 with TRBJ1-2; D call uncertain. This CDR3 spans 18 amino acids. V was cut by 2 bases and J by 4 bases, with 23 bases left in between. Germline CDR1 MNHNS, CDR2 SASEGT. The CDR3 sequence: CASSEPGRRRTGSYGYTF. In DNA form, the CDR3 reads TGTGCCAGCAGTGAACCCGGCAGGAGACGTACGGGAAGCTATGGCTACACCTTC.

The V gene is TRBV7-9, the J gene TRBJ2-3, with 7 bases identical to TRBD2. V lost 0 bases and J lost 5; bases outside the gene matches: 11. CDR3 size: 17 residues. Germline loops: CDR1 SEHNR, CDR2 FQNEAQ (reference sequence). The DNA for the CDR3 is TGTGCCAGCAGCTTAGCCAAGGTGGGAGGGCGTCAAGATACGCAGTATTTT. Its protein is CASSLAKVGGRQDTQYF.

The rearrangement uses TRBV9 and TRBJ2-1, with TRBD2 matching 9 bases. Germline assignment: CDR1 SGDLS and CDR2 YYNGEE. V was clipped by 2 bases and J by 2 bases; unmatched bases: 2. The CDR3 contains 15 residues. The CDR3 loop reads CASSVSGSTYNEQFF. CDR3 DNA: TGTGCCAGCAGCGTTAGCGGGAGTACCTACAATGAGCAGTTCTTC. Filled out from reference TRBV9 and TRBJ2-1, the complete variable domain reads DSGVTQTPKHLITATGQRVTLRCSPRSGDLSVYWYQQSLDQGLQFLIQYYNGEERAKGNILERFSAQQFPDLHSELNLSSLELGDSALYFCASSVSGSTYNEQFFGPGTRLTVL.

V gene TRBV6-6 combines with J gene TRBJ2-7; the D gene could be TRBD1 or TRBD2 (5 bases each). The V gene's germline CDR1 is MNHNY and CDR2 SVGAGI (reference sequence). V gave up 1 base and J gave up 0 bases, with 13 bases separating them. CDR3 length: 16 amino acids. CDR3 residues: CASSYYRGGGSYEQYV. The CDR3 DNA is TGTGCCAGCAGTTACTATCGAGGTGGGGGCTCCTACGAGCAGTACGTC.

The genes are TRBV4-1 and TRBJ2-5, with D unclear. CDR3 length equals 18 residues. V was cut by 0 bases and J by 4 bases, with 21 bases left in between. Germline V gives CDR1 MGHRA, CDR2 YSYEKL. The CDR3 loop is CASSQDFVGFQARETQYF. The CDR3 DNA reads as TGCGCCAGCAGCCAAGACTTCGTGGGTTTCCAGGCCAGAGAGACCCAGTACTTC.

The table lists this clone with a count of one. This chain connects TRBV4-2 to TRBJ2-7; 7 nucleotides align to TRBD1. The junction had 8 bases not matched to a gene; V was cut back by 0 bases and J by 3 bases. Germline CDR1 reads LGHNA; CDR2 reads YNFKEQ. The length of the CDR3 is 16 residues. The chain's CDR3 is CASSQEETGTIYEQYF. CDR3 DNA sequence: TGTGCCAGCAGCCAAGAGGAGACAGGGACGATCTACGAGCAGTACTTC.

The chain couples TRBV7-8 to TRBJ1-5; possibly TRBD1 for D (5 bases). From germline, CDR1 is SGHVS and CDR2 FQNEAQ. V was shortened by 2 bases and J by 0 bases, with 11 bases between the two germline ends. The CDR3 is 16 amino acids. CDR3 DNA sequence: TGTGCCAGCAGCTTACGACAGCCGAATAGCAATCAGCCCCAGCATTTT. Encoded protein: CASSLRQPNSNQPQHF.

This chain joins TRBV6-4 and TRBJ2-3; 9 bases are a match to TRBD2. Per the germline V gene, CDR1 is MRHNA and CDR2 is SNTAGT. The V gene end was trimmed by 0 bases and the J gene end by 2 bases; junction bases not matched to a gene: 3. The CDR3 length is 16 residues. The DNA for the CDR3 is TGTGCCAGCAGTGACTCGGCGGGAGGGTCCACAGATACGCAGTATTTT. Amino acids: CASSDSAGGSTDTQYF.

The chain carries TRBV19 and TRBJ2-5, with D hard to call. This CDR3 has 14 residues. Trimming left V 1 base short and J 1 base short, with 7 bases between. CDR1 LNHDA and CDR2 SQIVND come from the germline V gene (reference sequence). The CDR3 DNA sequence: TGTGCCAGTAGTATAGTGCACAGCCAAGAGACCCAGTACTTC. It yields the protein CASSIVHSQETQYF. Together with reference TRBV19 and TRBJ2-5, the CDR3 gives the full variable domain: DGGITQSPKYLFRKEGQNVTLSCEQNLNHDAMYWYRQDPGQGLRLIYYSQIVNDFQKGDIAEGYSVSREKKESFPLTVTSAQKNPTAFYLCASSIVHSQETQYFGPGTRLLVL.

This clone was seen only a few times. The chain couples TRBV5-4 to TRBJ2-5; 11 bases align to TRBD1. CDR3 size: 16 residues. J was trimmed by 1 base and V by 4 bases; bases with no gene match: 6. Germline V gene lookup returns CDR1 SGHNT and CDR2 YYREEE (reference sequence). CDR3 sequence (DNA): TGTGCCAGCAGCCGGACAGGGGGCGGAGGCCAAGAGACCCAGTACTTC. This sequence encodes CASSRTGGGGQETQYF.

This clone was found a few times. The chain uses TRBV4-2 and TRBJ1-4; tentatively, D is TRBD1 (5 bases). Trimming stripped 0 bases from V and 15 bases from J, with 11 bases between. Germline V gene sequence: CDR1 LGHNA, CDR2 YNFKEQ. There are 12 residues in the CDR3. In nucleotides, the CDR3 is TGTGCCAGCAGCCAAGATGACAGTCCGGTGTTTTTT. Protein: CASSQDDSPVFF.

A remark on this clone: The junction departs from germline at one end; a sequencing error may be responsible. The chain recombines TRBV18 with TRBJ1-2; D not resolved. The CDR3 extends over 16 amino acids. CDR1 and CDR2 (germline): KGHSH, LQKENI. Here the CDR3 DNA reads TGTGCCAGCTCACCACCGAGTACAGTACCAAGCTATGGCTACCCCTTC. Protein: CASSPPSTVPSYGYPF.

The chain combines TRBV7-9 with TRBJ2-1; a possible D gene is TRBD2 (6 bases). The CDR3 sequence is 13 residues long. The germline V gene encodes CDR1 SEHNR and CDR2 FQNEAQ (reference sequence). V lost 6 bases and J 5 bases, leaving 11 bases between the germline ends. This chain's CDR3 is CASSPRENNEQFF. CDR3 DNA: TGTGCCAGCAGTCCCCGGGAGAACAATGAGCAGTTCTTC.

V is TRBV7-8 and J is TRBJ2-7; D possibly corresponds to TRBD2 (6 bases). Trimming removed 7 bases from V and 1 base from J, with 11 bases in between. Germline V gene lookup returns CDR1 SGHVS and CDR2 FQNEAQ. The CDR3 extends over 13 amino acids. CDR3 region: CASNMGGSYEQYV. The CDR3 DNA reads TGTGCCAGCAACATGGGGGGATCCTACGAGCAGTACGTC.

The CDR3 sequence: CASMGLAAASYNEQFF. The CDR3 bases are TGTGCCAGCATGGGACTAGCGGCTGCCTCCTACAATGAGCAGTTCTTC. The chain employs TRBV28 and TRBJ2-1, with 11 bases aligning to TRBD2. The CDR3 contains 16 residues. Per germline, CDR1 MDHEN and CDR2 SYDVKM. V shed 7 bases, J shed 0 bases, and the junction held 5 bases outside the gene matches. The full variable domain, completed using reference TRBV28 and TRBJ2-1, is DVKVTQSSRYLVKRTGEKVFLECVQDMDHENMFWYRQDPGLGLRLIYFSYDVKMKEKGDIPEGYSVSREKKERFSLILESASTNQTSMYLCASMGLAAASYNEQFFGPGTRLTVL.

V usage is TRBV4-1 and J usage is TRBJ1-5; D is perhaps TRBD1 (5 bases). Germline loops: CDR1 MGHRA, CDR2 YSYEKL. The V and J ends lost 0 bases and 7 bases respectively, with 10 bases between them. The CDR3 has 14 amino acids. CDR3 protein: CASSQDRGDQPQHF. The CDR3 DNA reads TGCGCCAGCAGCCAAGACCGCGGGGACCAGCCCCAGCATTTT.

Worth noting for this clone: Relative to the germline gene, one junction end is altered; a read error may explain this. The chain joins TRBV9 to TRBJ1-5, with 8 bases matching TRBD1. CDR1 is SGDLS, CDR2 YYNGEE, per germline. This CDR3 is built from 15 residues. This CDR3 reads CASSVTGGSNQPQNF. The CDR3 region has the DNA TGTGCCAGCAGCGTCACAGGGGGTAGCAATCAGCCCCAGAATTTT.

The CDR3 is CASSLAAEAFF. CDR3 bases: TGCGCCAGCAGCTTGGCAGCTGAAGCTTTCTTT. This sequence joins TRBV5-1 and TRBJ1-1, with D unclear. V dropped 0 bases and J dropped 6 bases, with 3 bases sitting between them. Germline V gives CDR1 SGHRS, CDR2 YFSETQ. The CDR3 loop spans 11 amino acids.

The gene calls are TRBV28 and TRBJ1-5, with 8 bases fitting TRBD1. With V trimmed by 8 bases and J by 7 bases, 10 bases remained unmatched. The CDR3 contains 14 residues. From germline, CDR1 is MDHEN and CDR2 SYDVKM. The CDR3 is CASVTGTGVQPQHF. The DNA of the CDR3 is TGTGCCAGCGTGACCGGGACAGGAGTCCAGCCCCAGCATTTT.

J is TRBJ2-7 and V is TRBV30, with TRBD1 matching over 9 bases. The CDR3 runs to 14 residues. Germline V gives CDR1 GTSNPN, CDR2 SVGIG (reference sequence). V dropped 5 bases and J dropped 7; count of bases not matched to a gene: 12. CDR3 DNA sequence: TGTGCCTGGGCTCCTGGGACAGGGCTGAGGGAGCAGTACTTC. This encodes CAWAPGTGLREQYF.

This chain uses TRBV5-1 with TRBJ1-6, with 12 bases identical to TRBD1. This CDR3 is built from 16 residues. The V and J ends lost 4 bases and 6 bases, in that order; junction bases with no gene match: 5. Germline V gives CDR1 SGHRS, CDR2 YFSETQ. CDR3 sequence: CASSPRDRGPNSPLHF. CDR3 coding DNA: TGCGCCAGCAGCCCCCGGGACAGGGGGCCTAATTCACCCCTCCACTTT.

J is TRBJ1-2 and V is TRBV30; the match to TRBD1 covers 7 bases. The germline V gene has CDR1 GTSNPN and CDR2 SVGIG (reference sequence). With V trimmed by 2 bases and J by 7 bases, 7 bases remained unmatched. This CDR3 is 13 amino acids long. CDR3 amino acids: CAWSPRGTAGYTF. CDR3 sequence (DNA): TGTGCCTGGAGTCCCAGAGGGACAGCTGGCTACACCTTC. Full variable domain (remainder filled in from reference TRBV30 and TRBJ1-2): SQTIHQWPATLVQPVGSPLSLECTVEGTSNPNLYWYRQAAGRGLQLLFYSVGIGQISSEVPQNLSASRPQDRQFILSSKKLLLSDSGFYLCAWSPRGTAGYTFGSGTRLTVV.